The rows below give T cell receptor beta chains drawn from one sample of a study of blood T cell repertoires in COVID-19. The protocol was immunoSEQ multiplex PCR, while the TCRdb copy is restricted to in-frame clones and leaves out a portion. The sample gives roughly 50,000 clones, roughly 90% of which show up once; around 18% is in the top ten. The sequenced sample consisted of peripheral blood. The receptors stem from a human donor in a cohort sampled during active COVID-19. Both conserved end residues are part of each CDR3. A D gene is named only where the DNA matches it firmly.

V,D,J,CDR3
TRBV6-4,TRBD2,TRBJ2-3,CASSAAGGPSDTQYF
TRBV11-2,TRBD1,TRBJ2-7,CASSLEGTEREQYF
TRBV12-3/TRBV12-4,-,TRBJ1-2,CASSTGSTYGYTF
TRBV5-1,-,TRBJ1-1,CASSSLQNTEAFF
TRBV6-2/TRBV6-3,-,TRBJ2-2,CASSSGNTGELFF
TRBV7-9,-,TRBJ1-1,CASRPGWVNTEAFF
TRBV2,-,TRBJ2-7,CASSEQWSSSYEQYF
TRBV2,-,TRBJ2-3,CASSGGQTFTDTQYF
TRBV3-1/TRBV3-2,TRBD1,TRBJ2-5,CASSLRTGPQETQYF
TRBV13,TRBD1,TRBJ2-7,CASSFQTGTFYEQYF
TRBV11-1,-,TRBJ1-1,CASSLPHSNTEAFF
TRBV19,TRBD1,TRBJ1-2,CASSQQDRGYGYTF
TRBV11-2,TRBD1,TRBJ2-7,CASSLLDGTGVYEQYF
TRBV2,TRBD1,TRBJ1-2,CASSPDVDRTYGYTF
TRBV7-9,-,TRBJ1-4,CASFGRDEKLFF
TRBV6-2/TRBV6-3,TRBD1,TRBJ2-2,CASSYHPPGTGGTGELFF
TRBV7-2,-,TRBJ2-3,CASSSFGAAADTQYF
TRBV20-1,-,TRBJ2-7,CSAGAYEQYF
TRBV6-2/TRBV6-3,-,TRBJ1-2,CASSYPSRYTGMGDYGYTF
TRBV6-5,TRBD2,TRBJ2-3,CASSRLAGSRDTQYF
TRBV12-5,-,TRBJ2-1,CASGRGTDQFF
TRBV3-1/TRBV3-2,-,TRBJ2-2,CASSQGQSNTGELFF
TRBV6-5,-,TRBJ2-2,CASSYSISTGELFF
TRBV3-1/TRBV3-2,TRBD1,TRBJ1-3,CASSQTIQGIRGNTIYF
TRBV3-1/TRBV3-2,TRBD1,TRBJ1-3,CASSLRTGVGRNTIYF
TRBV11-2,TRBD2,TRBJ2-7,CASSQAGGQYF
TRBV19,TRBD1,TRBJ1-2,CASSITGAWGNYGYTF
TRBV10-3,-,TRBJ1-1,CAISETRNTEAFF
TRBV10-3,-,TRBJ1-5,CAHRQTSNQPQHF
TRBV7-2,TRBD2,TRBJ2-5,CASSIDQRLAETQYF
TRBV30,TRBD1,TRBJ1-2,CAWSVTGGSGYTF
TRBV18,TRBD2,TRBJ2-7,CASSQSGTRGLRRQYF
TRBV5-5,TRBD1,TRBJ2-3,CASSLGRGTGSTDTQYF
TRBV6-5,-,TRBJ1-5,CASRTGGLSNQPQHF
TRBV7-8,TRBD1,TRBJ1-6,CASSLETGQGNSPLHF
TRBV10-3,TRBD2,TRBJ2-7,CATGTSGGVSYEQYF
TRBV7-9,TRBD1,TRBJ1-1,CASSRPYQGANTEAFF
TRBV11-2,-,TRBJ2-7,CASTSGAEQYF
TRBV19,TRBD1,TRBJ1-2,CASSIDRDSLPGYTF
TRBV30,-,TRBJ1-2,CAWSVMQGSNYGYTF
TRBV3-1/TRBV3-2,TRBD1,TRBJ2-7,CASSQERGQGASEQYF
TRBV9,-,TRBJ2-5,CASSVAPSPSETQYF
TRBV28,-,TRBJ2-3,CASTSSRRVVDTQYF
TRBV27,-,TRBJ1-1,CASSSYRVKNTEAFF
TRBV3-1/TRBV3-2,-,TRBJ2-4,CASSQDWRIATPLAKNIQYF
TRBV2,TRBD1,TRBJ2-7,CASSGTGYEQYF
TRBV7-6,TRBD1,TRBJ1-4,CASSHGQGAEKLFF
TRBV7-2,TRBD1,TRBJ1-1,CASSFTGTGLVAFF
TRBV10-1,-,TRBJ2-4,CANFEEEGTAKNIQYF
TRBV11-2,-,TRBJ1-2,CASSPIQGLSGGYTF
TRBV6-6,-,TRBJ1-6,CASTPQGNNNSPLHF
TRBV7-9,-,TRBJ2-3,CASSLVHRQIGPSTF
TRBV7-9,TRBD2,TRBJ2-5,CASSLRSGGPQETQYF
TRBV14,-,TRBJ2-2,CASNGRGQINTGELFF
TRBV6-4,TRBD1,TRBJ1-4,CASTKGGQGWEKLFF